The 17 T cell receptor beta chains presented below share a single source sample, sequenced in a study of blood T cell repertoires in COVID-19. Some clones are missing from TCRdb's copy, which holds only in-frame ones; the method was immunoSEQ multiplex PCR. Here the sample spans some 78,000 clones, 86% being singletons. Sequencing was performed on peripheral blood. These receptors were collected from a man aged 45-60 years with active or convalescent COVID-19.

The chain recombines TRBV7-9 with TRBJ2-5, with 7 nucleotides matching TRBD2. V trimming: 3 bases; J trimming: 5 bases; junction bases outside the gene matches: 12. The germline CDR1 and CDR2 sequences are SEHNR and FQNEAQ (reference sequence). The CDR3 extends over 16 amino acids. The CDR3 reads CASSLRASGDPETQYF. The CDR3 DNA reads as TGTGCCAGCAGCTTGAGAGCAAGCGGGGACCCGGAGACCCAGTACTTC.

This chain uses TRBV18 with TRBJ2-7; 9 nucleotides agree with TRBD1. The CDR3 has 14 residues. V lost 4 bases and J lost 7; bases outside the gene matches: 8. Germline CDR1 is KGHSH and CDR2 is LQKENI. The CDR3 region is CASSRIQGAEEQYF. CDR3 in DNA: TGTGCCAGCTCACGAATACAGGGGGCTGAAGAGCAGTACTTC.

V is TRBV2 and J is TRBJ2-1; TRBD2 is a possible D gene (5 bases). V was clipped by 6 bases and J by 6 bases, with 18 bases between them. CDR3 length: 15 amino acids. Germline CDR1 is SNHLY and CDR2 is FYNNEI. The CDR3 DNA follows: TGTGCCAGCAGCCCCAATCTAGCATTATCCAATGAGCAGTTCTTC. This sequence encodes CASSPNLALSNEQFF.

The gene calls are TRBV28 and TRBJ2-7; D might be TRBD1 (6 bases). Germline-derived CDR1 and CDR2 are MDHEN and SYDVKM. V was clipped by 8 bases and J by 1 base, with 18 bases between them. The CDR3 is 15 residues long. DNA for the CDR3: TGTGCCAGCCTCCCGCCACAGGGCGTATCCTACGAGCAGTACTTC. Translating it yields CASLPPQGVSYEQYF. Looking up the rest from reference TRBV28 and TRBJ2-7 gives the full variable domain: DVKVTQSSRYLVKRTGEKVFLECVQDMDHENMFWYRQDPGLGLRLIYFSYDVKMKEKGDIPEGYSVSREKKERFSLILESASTNQTSMYLCASLPPQGVSYEQYFGPGTRLTVT.

The chain is built from TRBV19 and TRBJ2-7, with D perhaps matching TRBD1 (5 bases). Trimming took 3 bases from V and 6 from J, leaving 12 bases between them. CDR1 and CDR2 from the germline V gene are LNHDA and SQIVND (reference sequence). This CDR3 spans 13 amino acids. The CDR3 region has the DNA TGTGCCAGTAGTATCGGACAAGTAGGCGAGCAGTACTTC. Translating gives CASSIGQVGEQYF.

The chain joins TRBV4-3 to TRBJ2-7; D call uncertain. Germline loops: CDR1 LGHNA, CDR2 YSLEER. The CDR3 length is 13 residues. Trimming took 1 base from V and 2 from J, leaving 6 bases between them. As DNA, the CDR3 is TGCGCCAGCAGCCAAGGGCCACCCTACGAGCAGTACTTC. Its protein is CASSQGPPYEQYF.

V and J are TRBV27 and TRBJ1-2, with TRBD1 identical over 7 bases. The germline V gene encodes CDR1 MNHEY and CDR2 SMNVEV (reference sequence). The V segment lost 5 bases and the J segment 2 bases; nucleotides outside the gene matches: 2. This CDR3 has 13 amino acids. CDR3 amino acids: CASSLRGNYGYTF. DNA for the CDR3: TGTGCCAGCAGTCTCAGGGGGAACTATGGCTACACCTTC.

Points on this clone: Other DNA sequences in the sample encode the same CDR3. The chain links TRBV27 to TRBJ1-5, with D maybe TRBD1 (6 bases). The CDR3 contains 13 residues. V gave up 2 bases and J gave up 6 bases, with 8 bases separating them. Germline CDR1 and CDR2: MNHEY and SMNVEV (reference sequence). Written as DNA, the CDR3 is TGTGCCAGCAGTTTAACAGGGATTCAGCCCCAGCATTTT. As protein: CASSLTGIQPQHF.

The V and J genes are TRBV5-1 and TRBJ2-3; 7 nucleotides match TRBD2. Trimming at V came to 1 base and at J to 1 base, leaving 6 bases not matched to a gene. CDR1 SGHRS and CDR2 YFSETQ come from the germline V gene. CDR3 length: 16 amino acids. This chain's CDR3 is CASSLLAASGTDTQYF. In nucleotides, the CDR3 is TGCGCCAGCAGCTTGCTAGCGGCATCGGGCACAGATACGCAGTATTTT.

The V call is TRBV3-1 (or the pseudogene TRBV3-2), the J call TRBJ1-1, with D tentatively TRBD1 (5 bases). With 4 bases removed from V and 1 base from J, the gap between germline ends came to 16 bases. This CDR3 is built from 16 residues. Per germline, CDR1 LGHDT and CDR2 YNNKEL (reference sequence). CDR3 in DNA: TGTGCCAGCAGCCCCCCCCCGTACGGGGGGAACACTGAAGCTTTCTTT. As protein: CASSPPPYGGNTEAFF.

The CDR3 DNA sequence: TGTGCCAGCAGTGAAGCTTTGGGGGGACGTGAAAAACTGTTTTTT. Translated: CASSEALGGREKLFF. J is TRBJ1-4 and V is TRBV2, with D perhaps matching TRBD1 (5 bases). The V end was cut by 0 bases, the J end by 7 bases, with 12 bases between. Germline lookup yields CDR1 SNHLY and CDR2 FYNNEI. The CDR3 is 15 residues long. Full variable domain (missing parts from reference TRBV2 and TRBJ1-4): EPEVTQTPSHQVTQMGQEVILRCVPISNHLYFYWYRQILGQKVEFLVSFYNNEISEKSEIFDDQFSVERPDGSNFTLKIRSTKLEDSAMYFCASSEALGGREKLFFGSGTQLSVL.

This clone was found many times. J is TRBJ2-5 and V is TRBV4-1; 9 bases fit TRBD2. The CDR3 runs to 17 residues. V gave up 1 base and J gave up 5 bases; unmatched junction bases: 11. Germline CDR1 is MGHRA and CDR2 is YSYEKL. The CDR3 region is CASSQGLAGFQGETQYF. CDR3 in DNA: TGCGCCAGCAGCCAAGGCCTAGCGGGGTTTCAGGGCGAGACCCAGTACTTC.

This chain joins TRBV5-4 and TRBJ2-7; 9 bases are a match to TRBD1. With V trimmed by 1 base and J by 4 bases, 9 bases remained unmatched. The CDR3 covers 16 residues. The V gene's germline CDR1 is SGHNT and CDR2 YYREEE (reference sequence). The CDR3 here is CASSLWGTGKRYEQYV. CDR3 nucleotide sequence: TGTGCCAGCAGCTTGTGGGGGACAGGGAAGAGGTACGAGCAGTACGTC.

This chain links TRBV7-2 with TRBJ1-5; TRBD1 is a possible D gene (5 bases). There are 16 residues in the CDR3. Trimming removed 2 bases at V and 6 bases at J, with 17 bases between. CDR1 SGHTA and CDR2 FQGNSA come from the germline V gene. Written as DNA, the CDR3 is TGTGCCAGCAGCTTAAGTGGGGGGACGGCCTTTCAGCCCCAGCATTTT. Translating it yields CASSLSGGTAFQPQHF.

This rearrangement joins TRBV19 to TRBJ1-4, with 8 nucleotides matching TRBD1. The V and J ends lost 4 bases and 7 bases, in that order; junction bases with no gene match: 8. CDR1 and CDR2 from the germline V gene are LNHDA and SQIVND (reference sequence). The CDR3 is 15 amino acids. DNA for the CDR3: TGTGCCAGTAGTACGGGGCAGGGGGCAGGTGAAAAACTGTTTTTT. Translated: CASSTGQGAGEKLFF.

V is TRBV4-1 and J is TRBJ1-4; D is undetermined. Germline V CDR1 and CDR2: MGHRA, YSYEKL. Between the trimmed V and J ends, which lost 0 bases and 5 bases, there was a span of 10 bases. The CDR3 is made up of 15 amino acids. CDR3 DNA: TGCGCCAGCAGCCAAGATCGGGTCGTCAATGAAAAACTGTTTTTT. Translation: CASSQDRVVNEKLFF.

The J gene is TRBJ1-1, the V gene TRBV7-9; no reliable D call. Trimming left V 3 bases short and J 6 bases short, with 11 bases between. Per germline, CDR1 SEHNR and CDR2 FQNEAQ (reference sequence). The CDR3 consists of 13 residues. CDR3 sequence (DNA): TGTGCCAGCAGCTTGGGAGAGTTGCCTGAAGCTTTCTTT. Amino acid sequence: CASSLGELPEAFF.